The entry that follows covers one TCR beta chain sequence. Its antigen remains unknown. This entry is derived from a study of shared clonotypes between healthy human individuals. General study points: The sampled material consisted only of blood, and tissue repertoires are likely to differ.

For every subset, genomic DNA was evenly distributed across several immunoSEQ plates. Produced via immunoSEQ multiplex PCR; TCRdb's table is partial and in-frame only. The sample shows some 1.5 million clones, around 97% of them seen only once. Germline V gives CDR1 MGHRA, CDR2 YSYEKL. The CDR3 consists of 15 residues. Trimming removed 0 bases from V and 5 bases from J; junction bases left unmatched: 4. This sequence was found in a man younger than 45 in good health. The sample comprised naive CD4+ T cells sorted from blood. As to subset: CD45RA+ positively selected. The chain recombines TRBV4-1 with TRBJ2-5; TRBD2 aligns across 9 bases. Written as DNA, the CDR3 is TGCGCCAGCAGCCAAGAGGCTAGCGGGATTGAGACCCAGTACTTC. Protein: CASSQEASGIETQYF.